This T cell receptor (beta chain) is drawn from a study of cytomegalovirus exposure and HLA in healthy donors. Study results and limitations: An analysis that came later showed most CMV-associated TCR beta chains appearing HLA-restricted. Sequencing likely caused a cluster of highly shared sequence variants. Researchers reported in a later analysis that a missense DCLRE1C variant was tied to TCR beta V- and J-gene trimming. According to reports, the classifier identified cytomegalovirus status with high specificity and sensitivity.

The CDR3 loop spans 14 amino acids. Losses at the gene ends were 4 bases for V and 6 bases for J; bases not matched to a gene: 9. From germline, CDR1 is SGHDN and CDR2 FVKESK. On this clone itself: Antigen: not known.

60 Vbeta and 13 Jbeta primers were used in PCR. The protocol was immunoSEQ multiplex PCR, while the TCRdb copy is restricted to in-frame clones and leaves out a portion. Among 90,000 to 150,000 clones listed, approximately 78% were seen once. What was sequenced was PBMCs. The sequence came from a woman between 25 and 40 years old in good health and CMV-seropositive. This chain uses TRBV14 with TRBJ2-7; 7 bases align to TRBD1. CDR3 residues: CASSPRQGGTEQYF. DNA for the CDR3: TGTGCCAGCAGCCCACGACAGGGCGGTACCGAGCAGTACTTC.